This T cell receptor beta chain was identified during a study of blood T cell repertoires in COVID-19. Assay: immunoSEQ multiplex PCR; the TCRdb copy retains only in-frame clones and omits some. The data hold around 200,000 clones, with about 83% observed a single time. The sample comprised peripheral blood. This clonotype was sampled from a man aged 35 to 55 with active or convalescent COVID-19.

The CDR3 region is CASSIMGQLQYF. The CDR3 nucleotides are TGTGCCAGTAGTATTATGGGACAGTTGCAGTATTTT. This chain uses TRBV19 with TRBJ2-3; the match to TRBD1 covers 7 bases. J was trimmed by 11 bases and V by 3 bases; bases with no gene match: 5. Germline CDR1 LNHDA, CDR2 SQIVND (reference sequence). There are 12 residues in the CDR3.